This T cell receptor (beta chain) came from a study of blood T cell repertoires in COVID-19. Study-wide background: Researchers got acute and convalescent COVID-19 samples from the United States, Italy and Spain.

Donors in Cohort 3 who had recovered were those with two negative PCRs, healthcare professional clearance, or resolution of their symptoms. Original processing methods: Amplifying reference gene primers gave estimates of nucleated cell counts. Measured with immunoSEQ multiplex PCR; TCRdb has only the in-frame clones, and not every one. The V and J calls and the clone size are those of that table, but D and trimming were determined from the DNA. This table has about 200,000 clones, about 90% appearing once. CDR3 length: 15 amino acids. The ends were cut back, 5 bases at V and 5 bases at J, with 18 bases in the middle. Per the germline V gene, CDR1 is MNHEY and CDR2 is SMNVEV (reference sequence).

The chain uses TRBV27 and TRBJ1-1, with D hard to call. The sequenced sample was PBMCs or T cells enriched from blood (not recorded which). The sequence was collected from a woman aged 25 to 39 who had recovered from COVID-19. The CDR3 sequence: CASSPPETIGTEAFF. The CDR3 nucleotides read TGTGCCAGCAGTCCCCCCGAGACTATAGGGACTGAAGCTTTCTTT.